Listed below are T cell receptor beta chains from one sample, sequenced in a study of cytomegalovirus exposure and HLA in healthy donors. Profiled with immunoSEQ multiplex PCR; TCRdb holds only in-frame clones, not every one. The sample includes approximately 170,000 clones, 85% of them seen just once. What was sequenced was PBMCs. These receptors all come from a young man in good health and CMV-seropositive. Each CDR3 is given with its conserved first and last residue. The D gene is left open where the match is weak. Rows give clone size only sometimes, using once, few, many, or a class for an expanded clone.

clone_size,v_call,j_call,d_call,cdr3_aa,cdr3_nt
NA,TRBV18,TRBJ1-5,TRBD1,CASSPGTGGNQPQHF,TGTGCCAGCTCACCCGGGACAGGGGGCAATCAGCCCCAGCATTTT
NA,TRBV27,TRBJ2-7,NA,CASSLKTGYYYEQYF,TGTGCCAGCAGTCTCAAAACAGGGTACTATTACGAGCAGTACTTC
NA,TRBV4-2,TRBJ2-1,TRBD2,CASSHGTSGGAFFDEQFF,TGTGCCAGCAGCCACGGGACTAGCGGGGGGGCCTTCTTCGATGAGCAGTTCTTC
NA,TRBV25-1,TRBJ1-3,TRBD1,CASSLLRQGSGNTIYF,TGTGCCAGCAGTCTACTACGACAGGGCTCTGGAAACACCATATATTTT
NA,TRBV19,TRBJ2-1,TRBD1,CASSPQGAIYNEQFF,TGTGCCAGTAGTCCTCAGGGGGCAATCTACAATGAGCAGTTCTTC
once,TRBV5-1,TRBJ2-4,NA,CASSLGEEVKNIQYF,TGCGCCAGCAGCTTGGGAGAGGAAGTGAAAAACATTCAGTACTTC
NA,TRBV25-1,TRBJ1-2,NA,CASSDPANYGYTF,TGTGCCAGCAGTGACCCAGCTAACTATGGCTACACCTTC
once,TRBV19,TRBJ1-4,NA,CASSMGPEKLFF,TGTGCCAGTAGTATGGGCCCTGAAAAACTGTTTTTT
NA,TRBV9,TRBJ2-7,TRBD1,CASSPGQGYYEQYF,TGTGCCAGTTCCCCCGGACAGGGGTACTACGAGCAGTACTTC
NA,TRBV7-3,TRBJ1-1,NA,CASSLGGQGEAFF,TGTGCCAGCAGCTTAGGGGGACAAGGTGAAGCTTTCTTT
NA,TRBV6-6,TRBJ2-7,TRBD2,CASRRPGRDSYEQYF,TGTGCCAGCAGACGGCCAGGGAGGGACTCCTACGAGCAGTACTTC
NA,TRBV6-1,TRBJ2-5,TRBD1,CASTQGAGGDETQYF,TGTGCCAGCACCCAAGGGGCAGGGGGCGACGAGACCCAGTACTTC
NA,TRBV4-3,TRBJ1-2,NA,CASSPLAGNYGYTF,TGCGCCAGCAGCCCTCTCGCGGGTAACTATGGCTACACCTTC
once,TRBV6-6,TRBJ2-7,TRBD1,CASSQPRDRGYEQYF,TGTGCCAGCAGCCAACCCCGGGACAGGGGCTACGAGCAGTACTTC
NA,TRBV5-1,TRBJ1-2,NA,CASSLHYRGYGYTF,TGCGCCAGCAGCTTGCATTATCGCGGCTATGGCTACACCTTC
NA,TRBV30,TRBJ2-3,NA,CALRTLWGTDTQYF,TGTGCCTTAAGGACTCTCTGGGGCACAGATACGCAGTATTTT
few,TRBV4-3,TRBJ1-5,NA,CASSQAYDGGVDQPQHF,TGCGCCAGCAGCCAAGCGTACGATGGCGGAGTAGATCAGCCCCAGCATTTT
few,TRBV7-3,TRBJ2-1,TRBD2,CASSPSPGLARNEQFF,TGTGCCAGCAGCCCATCGCCGGGACTAGCTAGAAATGAGCAGTTCTTC
NA,TRBV4-3,TRBJ1-2,NA,CASSQDRQNPNYGYTF,TGCGCCAGCAGCCAAGATCGACAGAACCCTAACTATGGCTACACCTTC
once,TRBV4-1,TRBJ1-6,NA,CASSQDNRDPTLHF,TGCGCCAGCAGCCAAGATAACAGGGATCCAACCCTCCACTTT
NA,TRBV5-1,TRBJ2-5,TRBD2,CASSLFRGGALETQYF,TGCGCCAGCAGCTTGTTCCGCGGGGGGGCTTTGGAGACCCAGTACTTC
NA,TRBV4-1,TRBJ2-5,TRBD1,CASSRPFTGQAETQYF,TGCGCCAGCAGCCGCCCCTTTACCGGACAGGCAGAGACCCAGTACTTC